The clone carrying this T cell receptor (beta chain) was seen only once. The antigen is undetermined. The V end lost 3 bases, the J end lost 0 bases, and 11 bases lay between the germline ends. There are 14 residues in the CDR3. Germline CDR1 reads SQVTM; CDR2 reads ANQGSEA. This record belongs to a study of T cell repertoires in cytomegalovirus infection. Study background: A matching HLA type, together with CMV infection, was signaled by public TCR beta signatures. Study observations and caveats: Identification of carriers of CMV plus the relevant HLA was performed using cumulative public TCR beta family frequency. HLA-C-restricted, CMV-specific TCR beta clonotypes were dominant ex vivo.

One entry per CDR3 protein results from TCRdb running MiXCR on the reads. The data show more than 200,000 distinct CDR3 sequences, approximately 9% seen once. The sequence was obtained from a human donor in good health (CMV status not recorded). Some clones in this sample may be carry-over from other donors' samples. This chain connects TRBV29-1 to TRBJ1-1; D unresolved. The material sequenced was PBMCs. The CDR3 nucleotides are TGCAGCGTTGACCGGGGAAGGCTGAACACTGAAGCTTTCTTT. This encodes CSVDRGRLNTEAFF.